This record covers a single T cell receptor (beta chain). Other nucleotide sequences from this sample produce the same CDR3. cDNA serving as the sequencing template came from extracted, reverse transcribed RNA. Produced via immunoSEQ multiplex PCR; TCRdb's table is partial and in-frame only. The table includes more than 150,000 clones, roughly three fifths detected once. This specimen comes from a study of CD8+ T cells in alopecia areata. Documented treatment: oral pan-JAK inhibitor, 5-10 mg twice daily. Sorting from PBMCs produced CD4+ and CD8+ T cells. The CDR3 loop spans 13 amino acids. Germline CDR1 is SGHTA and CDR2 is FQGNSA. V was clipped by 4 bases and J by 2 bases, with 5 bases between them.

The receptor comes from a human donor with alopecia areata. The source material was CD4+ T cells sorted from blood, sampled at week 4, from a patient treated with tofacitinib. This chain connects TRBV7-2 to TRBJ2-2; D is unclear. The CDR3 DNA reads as TGTGCCAGCAGCTCTACTAACACCGGGGAGCTGTTTTTT. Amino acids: CASSSTNTGELFF.